Each of the 32 T cell receptor beta chains below was sequenced from the same sample in a study of blood T cell repertoires in COVID-19. Here immunoSEQ multiplex PCR was the method, and the copy in TCRdb shows in-frame clones only, minus some. Of some 100,000 clones listed, 70% to 90% are singletons. Sequenced sample: peripheral blood. The source is a man aged 45-60 years with COVID-19, enrolled during active disease.

The CDR3 DNA follows: TGCGCCAGCACCCGACTAGCGGGGGGCTTTAACACCGGGGAGCTGTTTTTT. This gives the protein CASTRLAGGFNTGELFF. The J gene is TRBJ2-2, the V gene TRBV5-1; 13 bases fit TRBD2. Germline values: CDR1 SGHRS, CDR2 YFSETQ. This CDR3 has 17 amino acids. J gave up 2 bases and V 6 bases, and 7 bases lay outside the gene matches.

This sequence joins TRBV6-5 and TRBJ1-5; 9 bases map to TRBD1. The germline gives CDR1 MNHEY, CDR2 SVGAGI. CDR3 length: 14 amino acids. Trimming cost V 8 bases and J 7 bases; bases outside gene matches: 9. The CDR3 DNA is TGTGCCAGCGGGGGACAGGGTGGAGGGCAGCCCCAGCATTTT. Protein: CASGGQGGGQPQHF.

The gene calls are TRBV11-2 and TRBJ1-5; D is uncertain. V was clipped by 2 bases and J by 1 base, with 18 bases between them. Per the germline V gene, CDR1 is SGHAT and CDR2 is FQNNGV. This CDR3 is 18 amino acids long. The CDR3 DNA follows: TGTGCCAGCAGCTTAACAGTTTCCAATTCGGCGAGCAATCAGCCCCAGCATTTT. This sequence encodes CASSLTVSNSASNQPQHF. Filled out from reference TRBV11-2 and TRBJ1-5, the complete variable domain reads EAGVAQSPRYKIIEKRQSVAFWCNPISGHATLYWYQQILGQGPKLLIQFQNNGVVDDSQLPKDRFSAERLKGVDSTLKIQPAKLEDSAVYLCASSLTVSNSASNQPQHFGDGTRLSIL.

The gene calls are TRBV11-3 and TRBJ2-1; D ambiguous. This CDR3 has 13 amino acids. Trimming took 2 bases from V and 5 from J, leaving 7 bases between them. Germline lookup yields CDR1 SGHNT and CDR2 YENEEA. CDR3 loop: CASSLFRNNEQFF. In DNA, the CDR3 is TGTGCCAGCAGCTTATTCAGAAACAATGAGCAGTTCTTC.

V and J are TRBV27 and TRBJ2-2; 7 bases are a match to TRBD1. Trimming at V came to 6 bases and at J to 1 base, leaving 11 bases not matched to a gene. Germline CDR1 and CDR2: MNHEY and SMNVEV (reference sequence). CDR3 size: 17 residues. In nucleotides, the CDR3 is TGTGCCAGCAGCCTACTGGCAGGGGGAAGGAACACCGGGGAGCTGTTTTTT. Protein: CASSLLAGGRNTGELFF.

The chain combines TRBV5-1 with TRBJ1-2, with a tentative D call TRBD1 (6 bases). Looked up from germline, CDR1 is SGHRS and CDR2 is YFSETQ. The germline V and J ends were trimmed by 7 bases and 0 bases, with 13 bases remaining between them. The CDR3 runs to 14 residues. The CDR3 DNA follows: TGCGCCAGCGGAAGGACAGAGGCTAACTATGGCTACACCTTC. It is translated as CASGRTEANYGYTF.

The chain carries TRBV19 and TRBJ2-3; perhaps TRBD2 as D (6 bases). The CDR3 consists of 14 residues. Germline assignment: CDR1 LNHDA and CDR2 SQIVND (reference sequence). V was pared by 5 bases and J by 6 bases, with 15 bases between. CDR3 in DNA: TGTGCCAGTAGTCCAATGACTAGTAAGGATACGCAGTATTTT. This gives the protein CASSPMTSKDTQYF.

V gene TRBV6-5 combines with J gene TRBJ2-7; maybe TRBD2 (7 bases). V dropped 7 bases and J dropped 2 bases, with 15 bases sitting between them. This CDR3 comprises 14 residues. Per the germline V gene, CDR1 is MNHEY and CDR2 is SVGAGI. Here the CDR3 DNA reads TGTGCCAGCACCGAGTGGGGGGGCCCCTACGAGCAGTACTTC. Amino acids: CASTEWGGPYEQYF.

This clone was recorded once. The chain uses TRBV28 and TRBJ1-1; D ambiguous. The CDR3 spans 13 residues. The germline CDR1 and CDR2 sequences are MDHEN and SYDVKM. CDR3 coding DNA: TGTGCTACTTCGTCGGGGTCCATAGTTGAAGCTTTCTTT. It codes for CATSSGSIVEAFF. The variable domain in full, with the rest retrieved from reference TRBV28 and TRBJ1-1, is DVKVTQSSRYLVKRTGEKVFLECVQDMDHENMFWYRQDPGLGLRLIYFSYDVKMKEKGDIPEGYSVSREKKERFSLILESASTNQTSMYLCATSSGSIVEAFFGQGTRLTVV.

The genes are TRBV5-1 and TRBJ1-4; D ambiguous. The germline V and J ends were trimmed by 2 bases and 7 bases, with 15 bases remaining between them. CDR1 SGHRS and CDR2 YFSETQ come from the germline V gene. The CDR3 is made up of 15 amino acids. CDR3: CASSFTLDGIEKLFF. CDR3 DNA: TGCGCCAGCAGCTTTACGTTGGACGGGATTGAAAAACTGTTTTTT.

This clone was detected only a few times. Other DNA variants within this sample encode the same CDR3. The V call is TRBV9, the J call TRBJ2-1; 8 positions agree with TRBD2. Germline V gives CDR1 SGDLS, CDR2 YYNGEE. The CDR3 consists of 15 residues. V lost 3 bases and J lost 5; bases outside the gene matches: 7. The CDR3 region is CASSARLATNNEQFF. For the CDR3, the DNA is TGTGCCAGCAGCGCCCGACTAGCGACAAACAATGAGCAGTTCTTC.

V gene TRBV27 combines with J gene TRBJ2-7, with TRBD2 identical over 8 bases. The CDR3 is 14 residues long. With V trimmed by 2 bases and J by 0 bases, 0 bases remained unmatched. CDR1 and CDR2 (germline): MNHEY, SMNVEV (reference sequence). The CDR3 sequence is CASSLRGGSYEQYF. Written as DNA, the CDR3 is TGTGCCAGCAGTTTACGGGGGGGCTCCTACGAGCAGTACTTC.

V and J are TRBV7-9 and TRBJ1-1, with 9 bases lining up with TRBD1. From germline, CDR1 is SEHNR and CDR2 FQNEAQ (reference sequence). With V trimmed by 5 bases and J by 7 bases, 11 bases remained unmatched. The CDR3 is 15 residues long. CDR3: CASSPETGGFVEAFF. The CDR3 DNA reads TGTGCCAGCAGCCCAGAGACAGGGGGATTTGTTGAAGCTTTCTTT.

The chain has TRBV6-5 and TRBJ1-6, with D unresolved. The CDR3 extends over 15 amino acids. Trimming took off 6 bases at V and 8 bases at J, with 17 bases between the two ends. CDR1 and CDR2 (germline): MNHEY, SVGAGI. The CDR3 coding sequence is TGTGCCAGCAGCTCCCCATCGGGGAAGCATTCACCCCTCCACTTT. Encoded protein: CASSSPSGKHSPLHF.

This clone has just a few counts. The chain recombines TRBV7-9 with TRBJ1-6; D not certain. The ends were cut back, 5 bases at V and 8 bases at J, with 13 bases in the middle. The V gene's germline CDR1 is SEHNR and CDR2 FQNEAQ (reference sequence). This CDR3 spans 14 amino acids. CDR3 residues: CASSPAGDHSPLHF. As DNA, the CDR3 is TGTGCCAGCAGCCCCGCGGGAGACCATTCACCCCTCCACTTT.

The V gene is TRBV7-9, the J gene TRBJ1-3, with TRBD1 matching 7 bases. Germline V CDR1 and CDR2: SEHNR, FQNEAQ (reference sequence). CDR3 length: 11 residues. With 5 bases clipped from V and 16 bases from J, the junction kept 8 bases outside the gene matches. CDR3 sequence: CASSLTGQVYF. In DNA form, the CDR3 reads TGTGCCAGCAGCCTAACAGGACAGGTGTATTTT.

V is TRBV2 and J is TRBJ1-1, with D unresolved. This CDR3 is 14 amino acids long. V lost 5 bases, J lost 1 base, and 11 bases lay in between. Germline V gives CDR1 SNHLY, CDR2 FYNNEI. The CDR3 DNA is TGTGCCAGCAGTACCCTTGCCGGGAACACTGAAGCTTTCTTT. Protein: CASSTLAGNTEAFF.

This chain joins TRBV28 and TRBJ1-2; D call uncertain. This CDR3 region has 11 residues. The germline V gene has CDR1 MDHEN and CDR2 SYDVKM. The V gene lost 10 bases and the J gene lost 0 bases, with 6 bases spanning the gap. The CDR3 region is CATVANYGYTF. The CDR3 DNA sequence: TGTGCCACCGTAGCTAACTATGGCTACACCTTC.

This chain connects TRBV10-2 to TRBJ1-3; D gene unclear. With 5 bases removed from V and 0 bases from J, the gap between germline ends came to 11 bases. Germline V gives CDR1 WSHSY, CDR2 SAAADI. This CDR3 is 15 amino acids long. The CDR3 nucleotides are TGCGCCAGCAGTCGCGCCCTTGACTCTGGAAACACCATATATTTT. Its protein product is CASSRALDSGNTIYF.

The chain links TRBV28 to TRBJ2-7; weak D call: TRBD2 (6 bases). V lost 6 bases and J lost 5, with 8 bases in between. This CDR3 has 11 amino acids. Germline CDR1 is MDHEN and CDR2 is SYDVKM. The DNA of the CDR3 is TGTGCCAGCAGCCCGGGAGACGAGCAGTACTTC. This sequence encodes CASSPGDEQYF.

The V call is TRBV2, the J call TRBJ2-2; a weak D match, TRBD1 (6 bases). CDR3 length: 12 residues. Trimming left V 7 bases short and J 7 bases short, with 10 bases between. The germline V gene encodes CDR1 SNHLY and CDR2 FYNNEI. This CDR3 reads CASTTGIGELFF. The CDR3 nucleotides read TGTGCCAGCACCACAGGGATCGGGGAGCTGTTTTTT.

V usage is TRBV9 and J usage is TRBJ2-2, with TRBD2 identical over 7 bases. The V segment lost 3 bases and the J segment 0 bases; nucleotides outside the gene matches: 11. Germline V lookup: CDR1 SGDLS, CDR2 YYNGEE. The CDR3 contains 18 residues. CDR3 bases: TGTGCCAGCAGCGCCCGAGGGGAGGGCAGGACGAACACCGGGGAGCTGTTTTTT. Protein sequence: CASSARGEGRTNTGELFF.

The rearrangement uses TRBV6-5 and TRBJ2-2, with TRBD1 matching 10 bases. Looked up from germline, CDR1 is MNHEY and CDR2 is SVGAGI. The CDR3 has 15 amino acids. With V trimmed by 6 bases and J by 7 bases, 8 bases remained unmatched. This CDR3 is CASRLGQGVGGELFF. DNA for the CDR3: TGTGCCAGCAGACTTGGACAGGGGGTAGGCGGGGAGCTGTTTTTT.

V and J are TRBV6-2 or TRBV6-3 and TRBJ1-6, with D possibly being TRBD1 (5 bases). This CDR3 comprises 15 residues. With 2 bases removed from V and 7 bases from J, the gap between germline ends came to 12 bases. Germline V gene sequence: CDR1 MNHEY, CDR2 SVGEGT. CDR3 loop: CASSYAGGTNSPLHF. The CDR3 DNA reads as TGTGCCAGCAGTTACGCGGGAGGGACCAATTCACCCCTCCACTTT.

This chain links TRBV11-2 with TRBJ2-7; 9 bases match TRBD2. This CDR3 region has 14 residues. The V gene end was trimmed by 4 bases and the J gene end by 4 bases; junction bases not matched to a gene: 5. The germline V gene encodes CDR1 SGHAT and CDR2 FQNNGV. The CDR3 reads CASSSVAGVYEQYF. CDR3 nucleotides: TGTGCCAGCAGCTCAGTAGCGGGGGTTTACGAGCAGTACTTC.

V gene TRBV3-1 (or the pseudogene TRBV3-2) combines with J gene TRBJ1-4; possibly TRBD1 for D (5 bases). The germline CDR1 and CDR2 sequences are LGHDT and YNNKEL (reference sequence). The V gene lost 0 bases and the J gene lost 9 bases, with 8 bases spanning the gap. CDR3 length: 13 residues. The CDR3 DNA sequence: TGTGCCAGCAGCCAAGAGGGGGGTCAAAAACTGTTTTTT. Translation gives CASSQEGGQKLFF.

The chain combines TRBV29-1 with TRBJ2-1, with D maybe TRBD2 (5 bases). The ends were cut back, 1 base at V and 10 bases at J, with 20 bases in the middle. Germline values: CDR1 SQVTM, CDR2 ANQGSEA. This CDR3 has 15 amino acids. CDR3 sequence: CSVEVLASTFREQFF. The CDR3 DNA follows: TGCAGCGTTGAAGTGTTGGCTAGCACCTTCAGGGAGCAGTTCTTC.

In this sample, this clone turned up a few times. In DNA form, the CDR3 reads TGTGCCAGTAGTATAGAGTCCCGGGATAGCAATCAGCCCCAGCATTTT. It translates to CASSIESRDSNQPQHF. This chain uses TRBV19 with TRBJ1-5; D gene uncertain. V gave up 0 bases and J gave up 0 bases, with 9 bases separating them. This CDR3 contains 16 residues. Germline lookup yields CDR1 LNHDA and CDR2 SQIVND (reference sequence).

This rearrangement joins TRBV5-1 to TRBJ2-1; 11 bases are a match to TRBD2. Trimming removed 4 bases from V and 7 bases from J; junction bases left unmatched: 10. This CDR3 region has 16 residues. Germline assignment: CDR1 SGHRS and CDR2 YFSETQ. For the CDR3, the DNA is TGCGCCAGCAGCCTTGTGACTAGCGGGGTGGAGAATGAGCAGTTCTTC. Translating gives CASSLVTSGVENEQFF.

V usage is TRBV19 and J usage is TRBJ1-5; D perhaps matches TRBD1 (6 bases). This CDR3 comprises 16 residues. The germline CDR1 and CDR2 sequences are LNHDA and SQIVND (reference sequence). V lost 5 bases to trimming and J lost 4 bases, with 18 bases between them. CDR3 region: CASSVSLGTQNQPQHF. CDR3 nucleotide sequence: TGTGCCAGTAGTGTTTCGTTGGGGACACAAAATCAGCCCCAGCATTTT.

CDR3 in DNA: TGTGCCAGCAGCGTAGGTTCAGGGGGTCCGGATACGCAGTATTTT. Protein product: CASSVGSGGPDTQYF. The chain couples TRBV9 to TRBJ2-3, with 7 bases aligning to TRBD1. This CDR3 contains 15 residues. Trimming cost V 0 bases and J 6 bases; bases outside gene matches: 7. Germline V lookup: CDR1 SGDLS, CDR2 YYNGEE.

V is TRBV4-2 and J is TRBJ2-3; 11 bases line up with TRBD2. CDR3 length: 18 residues. Germline V lookup: CDR1 LGHNA, CDR2 YNFKEQ. Losses at the gene ends were 1 base for V and 1 base for J; bases not matched to a gene: 7. Written as DNA, the CDR3 is TGTGCCAGCAGCCAAGGCGGGACTAGCGGCCTTCGCACAGATACGCAGTATTTT. As protein: CASSQGGTSGLRTDTQYF.